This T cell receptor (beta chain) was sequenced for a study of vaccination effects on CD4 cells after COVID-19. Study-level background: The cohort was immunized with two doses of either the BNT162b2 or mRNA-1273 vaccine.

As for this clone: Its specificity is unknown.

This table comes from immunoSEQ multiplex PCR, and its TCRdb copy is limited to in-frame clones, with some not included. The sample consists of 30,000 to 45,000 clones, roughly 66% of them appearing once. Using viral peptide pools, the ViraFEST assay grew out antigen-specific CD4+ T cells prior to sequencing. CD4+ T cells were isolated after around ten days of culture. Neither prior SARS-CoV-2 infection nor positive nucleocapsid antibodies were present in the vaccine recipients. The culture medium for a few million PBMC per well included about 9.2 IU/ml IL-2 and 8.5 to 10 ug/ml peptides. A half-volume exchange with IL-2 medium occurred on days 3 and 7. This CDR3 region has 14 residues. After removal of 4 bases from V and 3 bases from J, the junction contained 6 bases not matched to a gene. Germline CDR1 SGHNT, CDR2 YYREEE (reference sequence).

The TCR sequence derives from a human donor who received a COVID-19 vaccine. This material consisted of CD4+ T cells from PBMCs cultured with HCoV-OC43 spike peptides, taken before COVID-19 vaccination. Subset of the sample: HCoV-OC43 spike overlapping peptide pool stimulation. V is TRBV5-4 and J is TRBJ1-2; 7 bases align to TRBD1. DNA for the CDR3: TGTGCCAGCAGCCCGGACAGGATGGACTATGGCTACACCTTC. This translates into CASSPDRMDYGYTF. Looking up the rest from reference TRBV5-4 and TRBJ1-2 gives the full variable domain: ETGVTQSPTHLIKTRGQQVTLRCSSQSGHNTVSWYQQALGQGPQFIFQYYREEENGRGNFPPRFSGLQFPNYSSELNVNALELDDSALYLCASSPDRMDYGYTFGSGTRLTVV.